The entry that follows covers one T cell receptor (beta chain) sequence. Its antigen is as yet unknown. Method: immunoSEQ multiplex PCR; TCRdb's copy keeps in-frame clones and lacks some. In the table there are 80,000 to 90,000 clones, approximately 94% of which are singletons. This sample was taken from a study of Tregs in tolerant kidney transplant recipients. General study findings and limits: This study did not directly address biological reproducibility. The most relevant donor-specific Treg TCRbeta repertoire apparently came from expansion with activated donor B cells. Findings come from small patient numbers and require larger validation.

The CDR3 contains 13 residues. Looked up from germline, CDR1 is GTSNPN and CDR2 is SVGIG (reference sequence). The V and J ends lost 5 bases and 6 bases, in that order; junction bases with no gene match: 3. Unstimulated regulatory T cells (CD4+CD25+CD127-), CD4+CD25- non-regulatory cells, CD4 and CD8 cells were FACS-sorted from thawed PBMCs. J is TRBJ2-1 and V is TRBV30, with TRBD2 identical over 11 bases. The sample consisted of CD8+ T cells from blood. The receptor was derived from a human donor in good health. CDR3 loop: CAWGTSGLNEQFF. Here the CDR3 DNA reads TGTGCCTGGGGGACTAGCGGCCTCAATGAGCAGTTCTTC.